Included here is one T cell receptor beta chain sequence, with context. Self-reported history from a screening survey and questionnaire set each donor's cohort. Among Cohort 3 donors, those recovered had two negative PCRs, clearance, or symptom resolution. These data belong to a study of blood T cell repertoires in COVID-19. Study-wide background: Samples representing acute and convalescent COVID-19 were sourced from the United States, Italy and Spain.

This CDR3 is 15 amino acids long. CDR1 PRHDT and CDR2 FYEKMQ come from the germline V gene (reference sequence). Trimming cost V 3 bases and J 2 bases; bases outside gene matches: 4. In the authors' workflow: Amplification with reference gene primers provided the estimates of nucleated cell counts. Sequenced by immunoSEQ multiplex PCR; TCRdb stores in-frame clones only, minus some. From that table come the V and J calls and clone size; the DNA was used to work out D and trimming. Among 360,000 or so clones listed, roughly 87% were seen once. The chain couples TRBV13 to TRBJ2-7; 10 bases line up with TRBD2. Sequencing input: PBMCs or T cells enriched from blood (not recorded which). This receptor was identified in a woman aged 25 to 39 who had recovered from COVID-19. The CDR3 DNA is TGTGCCAGCAGCTTGGGGACTAGCGTGGCCTACGAGCAGTACTTC. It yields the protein CASSLGTSVAYEQYF.